This T cell receptor (beta chain) was retrieved from a study of T cell responses to AZD1222 COVID-19 vaccine. Whole-study context: Doses given second, at about 4 or about 12 weeks, were pooled.

Repertoires were generated with immunoSEQ multiplex PCR, while TCRdb's copy carries only in-frame clones and drops some. Among 75,000 to 100,000 clones listed, 89% were seen once. This specimen consisted of peripheral blood, obtained on day 0 of AZD1222 vaccination. This sequence originates from an adult in good health.

CDR3 nucleotide sequence: TGTGCCAGCAGTGCCTGGACTAGCAGAAGTGAGCAGTTCTTC. Translation: CASSAWTSRSEQFF. V usage is TRBV2 and J usage is TRBJ2-1, with 8 bases that match TRBD2. Trimming cost V 4 bases and J 9 bases; bases outside gene matches: 8. Germline V lookup: CDR1 SNHLY, CDR2 FYNNEI. The CDR3 is 14 residues long.